The 9 T cell receptor beta chains in this list originate from one sample, sequenced in a study of cytomegalovirus exposure and HLA in healthy donors (dated by TCRdb to about 2017). Library creation used the immunoSEQ multiplex PCR assay. For the multiplex PCR, a mixture combining 60 forward primers for TCR Vbeta segments and 13 reverse primers for TCR Jbeta segments was used. TCRdb provides this immuneACCESS table in a form limited to in-frame rearrangements. Some clones are lacking; in checked studies, under half of them reflect an unresolved V gene, and why the rest are absent is not known. The sample records some 150,000 clones, roughly 74% of which are singletons. The ten largest clones capture about 3% of the sample. Sequencing was performed on PBMCs. The receptors stem from a man in his late teens or twenties in good health and CMV-seronegative.

There are a few counts of this clone. V and J are TRBV2 and TRBJ2-5; 8 bases align to TRBD1. Near its end, the DNA agrees better with TRBJ2-7, so the J call may be wrong. Germline V lookup: CDR1 SNHLY, CDR2 FYNNEI. The CDR3 length is 14 residues. The CDR3 DNA reads TGTGCCAGCAGTTATGACAGGGGTGGCTACGAGCAGTACTTC. The encoded protein is CASSYDRGGYEQYF.

V gene TRBV9 combines with J gene TRBJ1-2; 7 bases line up with TRBD1. Trimming at V came to 1 base and at J to 2 bases, leaving 5 bases not matched to a gene. The CDR3 totals 15 residues. In germline, CDR1 is SGDLS, CDR2 YYNGEE. The CDR3 sequence: CASSVPPTGNYGYTF. The CDR3 DNA follows: TGTGCCAGCAGCGTACCACCGACAGGGAACTATGGCTACACCTTC. The complete variable domain, with remaining parts taken from reference TRBV9 and TRBJ1-2, reads DSGVTQTPKHLITATGQRVTLRCSPRSGDLSVYWYQQSLDQGLQFLIQYYNGEERAKGNILERFSAQQFPDLHSELNLSSLELGDSALYFCASSVPPTGNYGYTFGSGTRLTVV.

The chain joins TRBV7-2 to TRBJ2-1, with TRBD1 matching 8 bases. This CDR3 has 18 residues. The V segment lost 4 bases and the J segment 8 bases; nucleotides outside the gene matches: 19. CDR1 and CDR2 (germline): SGHTA, FQGNSA. CDR3 sequence reads: CASSSLRTGQGATDEQFF. CDR3 nucleotides: TGTGCCAGCAGCTCGCTTCGGACCGGGCAGGGGGCGACGGATGAGCAGTTCTTC.

V usage is TRBV6-5 and J usage is TRBJ2-1; 8 bases line up with TRBD1. This CDR3 is built from 13 residues. Looked up from germline, CDR1 is MNHEY and CDR2 is SVGAGI. J lost 8 bases, V lost 2 bases, and 2 bases had no gene match. The CDR3 bases are TGTGCCAGCAGTTACACGGACAGGGATGAGCAGTTCTTC. Its protein product is CASSYTDRDEQFF.

The J gene is TRBJ2-5, the V gene TRBV7-9; 7 bases map to TRBD1. After removal of 4 bases from V and 3 bases from J, the junction contained 5 bases not matched to a gene. The V gene's germline CDR1 is SEHNR and CDR2 FQNEAQ (reference sequence). The CDR3 consists of 14 residues. The CDR3 coding sequence is TGTGCCAGCAGCTACAGGGGCACCGAAGAGACCCAGTACTTC. Its protein product is CASSYRGTEETQYF.

The chain carries TRBV6-1 and TRBJ1-1; TRBD1 might be the D (6 bases). The V end lost 2 bases, the J end lost 5 bases, and 12 bases lay between the germline ends. The CDR3 totals 14 residues. CDR1 is MNHNS, CDR2 SASEGT, per germline. The DNA of the CDR3 is TGTGCCAGCAGTGAATGGGTCCAGGGGACTGAAGCTTTCTTT. It is translated as CASSEWVQGTEAFF.

The chain has TRBV6-1 and TRBJ2-3, with 7 bases aligning to TRBD2. V was pared by 5 bases and J by 4 bases, with 9 bases of the junction left unmatched. CDR1 is MNHNS, CDR2 SASEGT, per germline. The CDR3 has 15 residues. CDR3 sequence: CASSKKTSSSDTQYF. In nucleotides, the CDR3 is TGTGCCAGCAGTAAAAAGACTAGCAGTTCAGATACGCAGTATTTT.

J is TRBJ1-1 and V is TRBV5-1; perhaps TRBD1 as D (5 bases). Germline CDR1 and CDR2: SGHRS and YFSETQ. This CDR3 spans 14 amino acids. Trimming removed 5 bases from V and 4 bases from J, with 15 bases in between. CDR3 protein: CASRSALGGTEAFF. CDR3 DNA sequence: TGCGCCAGCAGATCCGCCTTGGGGGGCACTGAAGCTTTCTTT. Combining the CDR3 with reference TRBV5-1 and TRBJ1-1 gives the whole variable domain KAGVTQTPRYLIKTRGQQVTLSCSPISGHRSVSWYQQTPGQGLQFLFEYFSETQRNKGNFPGRFSGRQFSNSRSEMNVSTLELGDSALYLCASRSALGGTEAFFGQGTRLTVV.

This clone turned up a few times. The CDR3 spells CASSLIGGAVTDTQYF. Written as DNA, the CDR3 is TGTGCCAGCAGCTTAATAGGAGGGGCGGTCACAGATACGCAGTATTTT. The chain couples TRBV7-3 to TRBJ2-3, with D tentatively TRBD2 (6 bases). Germline CDR1 and CDR2: SGHTA and FQGTGA. This CDR3 has 16 residues. The V end was cut by 1 base, the J end by 2 bases, with 13 bases between.